This entry describes one T cell receptor beta chain. These data originate in a study of cytomegalovirus exposure and HLA in healthy donors. The ends were cut back, 1 base at V and 7 bases at J, with 7 bases in the middle. The CDR3 totals 12 residues. CDR1 and CDR2 from the germline V gene are SGHTA and FQGNSA. Use of 60 Vbeta and 13 Jbeta primers characterized the PCR. The method was immunoSEQ multiplex PCR; TCRdb's version includes in-frame clones alone and lacks a portion of them. The profile covers 93,000 or so clones, with approximately 70% appearing a single time and about 3.5% taken by the ten largest.

The sequence derives from a woman aged 50 to 60 in good health and CMV-seronegative. This chain links TRBV7-2 with TRBJ2-5; unclear D gene. Sample: PBMCs. DNA of the CDR3: TGTGCCAGCAGCTTAGTGCCAGGGACCCAGTACTTC. This encodes CASSLVPGTQYF.